The 10 T cell receptor beta chains below all came from one sample that was sequenced in a study of long-term antiretroviral therapy in people with HIV. At the survey level, the v3.0 immunoSEQ assay was run. Profiled with immunoSEQ multiplex PCR; TCRdb holds only in-frame clones, not every one. Of roughly 25,000 clones in the sample, 85% to 95% are singletons; the top ten hold 9.2%. This specimen was unsorted PBMCs, taken 7.6 years after starting antiretroviral therapy. The origin of the receptors is a woman in her thirties or forties with HIV.

V and J are TRBV5-8 and TRBJ2-5; 7 bases line up with TRBD2. Trimming took 0 bases from V and 5 from J; bases not matched to a gene: 7. CDR1 is SGHTS and CDR2 is YDEGEE in the germline V gene. The CDR3 sequence is 15 residues long. The CDR3 nucleotides read TGTGCCAGCAGCTTGGGCACCAGCGGGGAGGAGACCCAGTACTTC. Amino acid sequence: CASSLGTSGEETQYF.

The count of this clone is one. J is TRBJ1-2 and V is TRBV7-9; D might be TRBD1 (6 bases). The CDR3 runs 14 residues. Looked up from germline, CDR1 is SEHNR and CDR2 is FQNEAQ (reference sequence). V lost 0 bases to trimming and J lost 4 bases, with 9 bases between them. CDR3 loop: CASSLATRGYGYTF. CDR3 bases: TGTGCCAGCAGCTTAGCCACCAGGGGCTATGGCTACACCTTC. Variable domain in full (rest from reference TRBV7-9 and TRBJ1-2): DTGVSQNPRHKITKRGQNVTFRCDPISEHNRLYWYRQTLGQGPEFLTYFQNEAQLEKSRLLSDRFSAERPKGSFSTLEIQRTEQGDSAMYLCASSLATRGYGYTFGSGTRLTVV.

The gene calls are TRBV2 and TRBJ2-2, with 8 positions matching TRBD1. CDR1 and CDR2 from the germline V gene are SNHLY and FYNNEI. There are 14 residues in the CDR3. V was pared by 7 bases and J by 5 bases, with 6 bases of the junction left unmatched. The CDR3 here is CASKDRVGTGELFF. CDR3 DNA sequence: TGTGCCAGCAAGGACAGGGTTGGTACCGGGGAGCTGTTTTTT.

The chain uses TRBV7-9 and TRBJ2-5, with 7 positions matching TRBD1. Trimming removed 2 bases from V and 5 bases from J; junction bases left unmatched: 5. This CDR3 is 14 amino acids long. Germline loops: CDR1 SEHNR, CDR2 FQNEAQ (reference sequence). CDR3: CASSLTTGMETQYF. CDR3 DNA sequence: TGTGCCAGCAGCTTAACGACAGGGATGGAGACCCAGTACTTC.

V and J are TRBV10-3 and TRBJ1-5, with no clear D. Germline V gene data show CDR1 as ENHRY and CDR2 as SYGVKD. CDR3 length: 16 amino acids. Trimming left V 6 bases short and J 1 base short, with 16 bases between. CDR3 sequence: CAISKEGGLSNQPQHF. In nucleotides, the CDR3 is TGTGCCATCAGCAAAGAGGGAGGGCTGAGCAATCAGCCCCAGCATTTT.

V gene TRBV6-5 combines with J gene TRBJ1-5; D might be TRBD1 (5 bases). This CDR3 is built from 13 residues. CDR1 MNHEY and CDR2 SVGAGI come from the germline V gene. The ends were cut back, 0 bases at V and 11 bases at J, with 11 bases in the middle. CDR3 loop: CASSYSGPPTQHF. The CDR3 DNA follows: TGTGCCAGCAGTTACTCGGGACCCCCGACCCAGCATTTT.

V is TRBV21-1 and J is TRBJ2-1; TRBD2, the D gene given by the table, was not confirmed from the DNA. TRBV21-1 is designated a pseudogene. CDR3 size: 17 residues. The CDR3 DNA follows: TGTGCCAGCAGCAAGAGGATAAGGCAAAGCTCCTACAATGAGCAGTTCTTC. Protein product: CASSKRIRQSSYNEQFF.

V usage is TRBV4-3 and J usage is TRBJ2-3, with 15 bases identical to TRBD2. Germline CDR1 reads LGHNA; CDR2 reads YSLEER. V lost 4 bases and J lost 2; bases outside the gene matches: 13. The CDR3 runs 20 residues. The CDR3 loop is CASSRERGLAGGHTTDTQYF. The CDR3 DNA sequence: TGCGCCAGCAGCCGAGAAAGGGGACTAGCGGGGGGCCATACCACAGATACGCAGTATTTT.

V and J are TRBV30 and TRBJ2-7; D might be TRBD2 (6 bases). The CDR3 contains 15 residues. CDR1 is GTSNPN, CDR2 SVGIG, per germline (reference sequence). V lost 3 bases to trimming and J lost 4 bases, with 19 bases between them. CDR3 sequence reads: CAWRGSPWGEYEQYF. In DNA form, the CDR3 reads TGTGCCTGGAGGGGAAGCCCGTGGGGGGAGTACGAGCAGTACTTC. The whole variable domain, filled in from reference TRBV30 and TRBJ2-7, reads SQTIHQWPATLVQPVGSPLSLECTVEGTSNPNLYWYRQAAGRGLQLLFYSVGIGQISSEVPQNLSASRPQDRQFILSSKKLLLSDSGFYLCAWRGSPWGEYEQYFGPGTRLTVT.

The chain recombines TRBV30 with TRBJ1-1; D call uncertain. The CDR3 has 11 residues. Trimming cost V 1 base and J 8 bases, with 8 bases left between them. Germline CDR1 reads GTSNPN; CDR2 reads SVGIG (reference sequence). The DNA of the CDR3 is TGTGCCTGGAGTGGGCTTCACGAAGCTTTCTTT. It is translated as CAWSGLHEAFF.